One sample yielded the 21 T cell receptor beta chains listed below, sequenced in a study of blood T cell repertoires in COVID-19. The method was immunoSEQ multiplex PCR; TCRdb's version includes in-frame clones alone and lacks a portion of them. The profile shows roughly 140,000 clones, 65% to 90% of them singletons. The material sequenced was peripheral blood. All receptors come from a human donor in a cohort sampled during active COVID-19.

The chain recombines TRBV7-9 with TRBJ1-4; maybe TRBD1 (5 bases). The ends were cut back, 2 bases at V and 7 bases at J, with 11 bases in the middle. From germline, CDR1 is SEHNR and CDR2 FQNEAQ (reference sequence). The CDR3 length is 14 residues. The chain's CDR3 is CASSLIDRTEKLFF. The CDR3 region has the DNA TGTGCCAGCAGCTTAATCGACAGAACTGAAAAACTGTTTTTT.

The chain carries TRBV28 and TRBJ1-2, with 7 bases aligning to TRBD1. The CDR3 consists of 16 residues. Germline values: CDR1 MDHEN, CDR2 SYDVKM. With 3 bases clipped from V and 2 bases from J, the junction kept 9 bases outside the gene matches. CDR3 region: CASSFRGNRGNYGYTF. The CDR3 DNA reads TGTGCCAGCAGTTTTCGGGGCAACAGGGGAAACTATGGCTACACCTTC.

This chain connects TRBV18 to TRBJ2-1; 10 bases align to TRBD2. Trimming cost V 2 bases and J 6 bases; bases outside gene matches: 10. This CDR3 comprises 17 residues. Looked up from germline, CDR1 is KGHSH and CDR2 is LQKENI. Here the CDR3 DNA reads TGTGCCAGCTCACCAAGGCCTAGCGGGAGTGGTCCCAATGAGCAGTTCTTC. It is translated as CASSPRPSGSGPNEQFF.

The V gene is TRBV19, the J gene TRBJ1-5; 8 nucleotides align to TRBD1. There are 18 residues in the CDR3. Germline CDR1 LNHDA, CDR2 SQIVND (reference sequence). V lost 2 bases and J lost 0; bases outside the gene matches: 9. CDR3 protein: CASSIRGQGMGSNQPQHF. The CDR3 bases are TGTGCCAGTAGTATACGCGGACAGGGAATGGGTAGCAATCAGCCCCAGCATTTT.

This rearrangement joins TRBV10-2 to TRBJ1-3; tentatively, D is TRBD1 (6 bases). V lost 2 bases, J lost 0 bases, and 8 bases lay in between. Germline V gene sequence: CDR1 WSHSY, CDR2 SAAADI. The CDR3 length is 15 residues. In nucleotides, the CDR3 is TGCGCCAGCAGTGAGCCCAGGGGCTCTGGAAACACCATATATTTT. Amino acids: CASSEPRGSGNTIYF.

The V call is TRBV7-9, the J call TRBJ1-3; tentative D call: TRBD1 (5 bases). The V end lost 6 bases, the J end lost 1 base, and 16 bases lay between the germline ends. CDR3 length: 16 residues. Germline CDR1 and CDR2: SEHNR and FQNEAQ (reference sequence). As DNA, the CDR3 is TGTGCCAGCAGGGGGCTCACAGTGGTTTCTGGAAACACCATATATTTT. Protein: CASRGLTVVSGNTIYF. The full variable domain, its missing parts supplied by reference TRBV7-9 and TRBJ1-3, is DTGVSQNPRHKITKRGQNVTFRCDPISEHNRLYWYRQTLGQGPEFLTYFQNEAQLEKSRLLSDRFSAERPKGSFSTLEIQRTEQGDSAMYLCASRGLTVVSGNTIYFGEGSWLTVV.

V is TRBV5-1 and J is TRBJ2-7; D call uncertain. This CDR3 is 14 amino acids long. The V end lost 3 bases, the J end lost 1 base, and 11 bases lay between the germline ends. Per the germline V gene, CDR1 is SGHRS and CDR2 is YFSETQ. CDR3 in amino acids: CASSYVTGSYEQYF. CDR3 coding DNA: TGCGCCAGCAGCTACGTCACCGGTTCCTACGAGCAGTACTTC.

J is TRBJ2-1 and V is TRBV28; 9 bases are shared with TRBD1. V lost 7 bases, J lost 5 bases, and 12 bases stayed unmatched. This CDR3 spans 16 amino acids. The germline V gene has CDR1 MDHEN and CDR2 SYDVKM. In DNA form, the CDR3 reads TGTGCCAGCACCACAGCCGGGACAGGGAAGGACAATGAGCAGTTCTTC. As protein: CASTTAGTGKDNEQFF.

The chain employs TRBV7-2 and TRBJ2-3; perhaps TRBD2 as D (6 bases). Germline V CDR1 and CDR2: SGHTA, FQGNSA. The CDR3 runs to 15 residues. The V gene lost 1 base and the J gene lost 0 bases, with 8 bases spanning the gap. Here the CDR3 DNA reads TGTGCCAGCAGCTTAGTGGGGACTAGCACAGATACGCAGTATTTT. Its protein is CASSLVGTSTDTQYF.

J is TRBJ2-3 and V is TRBV10-3; tentatively, D is TRBD1 (6 bases). The germline V gene encodes CDR1 ENHRY and CDR2 SYGVKD. There are 14 residues in the CDR3. Trimming took 10 bases from V and 1 from J, leaving 15 bases between them. As DNA, the CDR3 is TGTGCCACCGGGGCAGGGGAAGGCACAGATACGCAGTATTTT. Translation gives CATGAGEGTDTQYF.

This chain connects TRBV19 to TRBJ2-6; D might be TRBD2 (6 bases). Germline assignment: CDR1 LNHDA and CDR2 SQIVND (reference sequence). Trimming took 4 bases from V and 2 from J, leaving 15 bases between them. There are 17 residues in the CDR3. The CDR3 sequence is CASSTWDSRPGANVLTF. CDR3 sequence (DNA): TGTGCCAGTAGTACGTGGGACTCCCGCCCTGGGGCCAACGTCCTGACTTTC.

The genes are TRBV6-2 or TRBV6-3 and TRBJ2-3; the match to TRBD2 covers 9 bases. Germline V lookup: CDR1 MNHEY, CDR2 SVGEGT. Trimming at V came to 2 bases and at J to 2 bases, leaving 5 bases not matched to a gene. This CDR3 has 16 residues. The CDR3 protein is CASSYRASGATDTQYF. CDR3 in DNA: TGTGCCAGCAGTTACCGGGCTAGCGGGGCCACAGATACGCAGTATTTT.

This chain uses TRBV19 with TRBJ2-1; 14 bases are a match to TRBD2. Trimming cost V 4 bases and J 8 bases; bases outside gene matches: 7. This CDR3 has 16 amino acids. CDR1 and CDR2 (germline): LNHDA, SQIVND (reference sequence). In DNA form, the CDR3 reads TGTGCCAGTAGTACACGGACTAGCGGGGGGTCCGATGAGCAGTTCTTC. As protein: CASSTRTSGGSDEQFF.

This clone came up once. This chain connects TRBV4-1 to TRBJ2-7; D remains ambiguous. The CDR3 is 14 residues long. The germline V and J ends were trimmed by 1 base and 2 bases, with 9 bases remaining between them. CDR1 MGHRA and CDR2 YSYEKL come from the germline V gene. The CDR3 DNA sequence: TGCGCCAGCAGCCAAGCAGGCAAACCCTACGAGCAGTACTTC. Translation gives CASSQAGKPYEQYF.

The V and J genes are TRBV28 and TRBJ1-2; TRBD1 matches 7 bases. The CDR3 loop spans 15 amino acids. Germline trimming cut 1 base from V and 4 bases from J; bases unmatched to any gene: 6. Germline values: CDR1 MDHEN, CDR2 SYDVKM. CDR3 loop: CASSLYRTGPYGYTF. As DNA, the CDR3 is TGTGCCAGCAGTTTATACCGGACAGGACCCTATGGCTACACCTTC.

The DNA for the CDR3 is TGCGCCAGCAGCCGTACGGGGACAGTTAACTACGAGCAGTACTTC. Translation gives CASSRTGTVNYEQYF. This sequence joins TRBV5-1 and TRBJ2-7, with 7 bases lining up with TRBD1. With 4 bases clipped from V and 3 bases from J, the junction kept 10 bases outside the gene matches. Germline loops: CDR1 SGHRS, CDR2 YFSETQ. This CDR3 has 15 amino acids. Complete variable domain (other parts from reference TRBV5-1 and TRBJ2-7): KAGVTQTPRYLIKTRGQQVTLSCSPISGHRSVSWYQQTPGQGLQFLFEYFSETQRNKGNFPGRFSGRQFSNSRSEMNVSTLELGDSALYLCASSRTGTVNYEQYFGPGTRLTVT.

V and J are TRBV28 and TRBJ2-4; TRBD1 matches at 9 bases. The J segment lost 1 base and the V segment lost 6 bases, leaving 4 bases of the junction unmatched. In germline, CDR1 is MDHEN, CDR2 SYDVKM. The CDR3 consists of 15 residues. The CDR3 spells CASRADRGAKNIQYF. As DNA, the CDR3 is TGTGCCAGCAGGGCCGACAGGGGGGCCAAAAACATTCAGTACTTC.

The chain couples TRBV27 to TRBJ1-2; D is uncertain. Trimming removed 5 bases from V and 4 bases from J, with 11 bases in between. This CDR3 spans 13 amino acids. Germline V gives CDR1 MNHEY, CDR2 SMNVEV (reference sequence). CDR3: CASSPRHSYGYTF. In DNA form, the CDR3 reads TGTGCCAGCAGTCCACGACACTCCTATGGCTACACCTTC.

This chain connects TRBV3-1 (or the pseudogene TRBV3-2) to TRBJ2-2; D is uncertain. Germline-derived CDR1 and CDR2 are LGHDT and YNNKEL (reference sequence). The V gene lost 1 base and the J gene lost 5 bases, with 5 bases spanning the gap. The CDR3 is made up of 13 amino acids. The CDR3 here is CASSQGSTGELFF. In DNA, the CDR3 is TGTGCCAGCAGCCAAGGGAGTACCGGGGAGCTGTTTTTT.

The V gene is TRBV7-2, the J gene TRBJ2-5, with D perhaps TRBD2 (5 bases). V lost 4 bases, J lost 7 bases, and 19 bases lay in between. The CDR3 is made up of 15 amino acids. Germline CDR1 is SGHTA and CDR2 is FQGNSA. CDR3 sequence: CASSSEQEARMTQYF. CDR3 coding DNA: TGTGCCAGCAGCTCAGAGCAGGAGGCACGTATGACCCAGTACTTC.

This clone was detected only a few times. The chain carries TRBV4-3 and TRBJ2-1; no reliable D call. V lost 4 bases, J lost 0 bases, and 16 bases lay in between. There are 17 residues in the CDR3. Per the germline V gene, CDR1 is LGHNA and CDR2 is YSLEER. CDR3 DNA sequence: TGCGCCAGCAGCCTAGAGTCTAGTCCTAGCTCCTACAATGAGCAGTTCTTC. Translated: CASSLESSPSSYNEQFF.